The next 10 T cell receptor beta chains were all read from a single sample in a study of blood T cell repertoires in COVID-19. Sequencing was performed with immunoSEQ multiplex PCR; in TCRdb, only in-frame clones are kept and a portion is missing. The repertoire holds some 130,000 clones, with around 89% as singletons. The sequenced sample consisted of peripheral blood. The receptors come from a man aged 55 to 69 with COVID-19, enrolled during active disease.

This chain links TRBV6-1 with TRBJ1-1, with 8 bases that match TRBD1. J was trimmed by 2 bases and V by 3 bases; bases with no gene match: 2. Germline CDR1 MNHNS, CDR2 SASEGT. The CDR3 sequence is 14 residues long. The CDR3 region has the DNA TGTGCCAGCAGTGACGACAGGGGCAACACTGAAGCTTTCTTT. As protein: CASSDDRGNTEAFF.

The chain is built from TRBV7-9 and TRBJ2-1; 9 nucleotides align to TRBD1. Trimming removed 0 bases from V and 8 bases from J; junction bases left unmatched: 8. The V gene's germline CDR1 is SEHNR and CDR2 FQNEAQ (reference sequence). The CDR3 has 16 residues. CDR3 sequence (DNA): TGTGCCAGCAGCTTAGCAAGGGGACAGGGTCGCGATGAGCAGTTCTTC. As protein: CASSLARGQGRDEQFF. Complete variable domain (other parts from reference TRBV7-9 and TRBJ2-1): DTGVSQNPRHKITKRGQNVTFRCDPISEHNRLYWYRQTLGQGPEFLTYFQNEAQLEKSRLLSDRFSAERPKGSFSTLEIQRTEQGDSAMYLCASSLARGQGRDEQFFGPGTRLTVL.

The CDR3 nucleotides are TGTGCCAGCAGCTTATCCAGGGGCTCCTACAATGAGCAGTTCTTC. Its translation: CASSLSRGSYNEQFF. The V gene is TRBV7-3, the J gene TRBJ2-1; D is perhaps TRBD1 (6 bases). V lost 2 bases to trimming and J lost 0 bases, with 8 bases between them. Germline V lookup: CDR1 SGHTA, CDR2 FQGTGA. This CDR3 spans 15 amino acids.

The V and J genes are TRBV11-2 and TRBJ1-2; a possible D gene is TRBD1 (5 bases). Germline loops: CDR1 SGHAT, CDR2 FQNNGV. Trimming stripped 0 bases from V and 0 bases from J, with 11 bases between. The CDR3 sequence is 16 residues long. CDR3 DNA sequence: TGTGCCAGCAGCTTAGATGGGGCTCTATCTAACTATGGCTACACCTTC. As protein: CASSLDGALSNYGYTF.

The CDR3 DNA is TGCAGCGTTTCCCTATCCTACGAGCAGTACTTC. It codes for CSVSLSYEQYF. The gene calls are TRBV20-1 and TRBJ2-7; D is undetermined. The CDR3 covers 11 residues. CDR1 is DFQATT and CDR2 is SNEGSKA in the germline V gene (reference sequence).

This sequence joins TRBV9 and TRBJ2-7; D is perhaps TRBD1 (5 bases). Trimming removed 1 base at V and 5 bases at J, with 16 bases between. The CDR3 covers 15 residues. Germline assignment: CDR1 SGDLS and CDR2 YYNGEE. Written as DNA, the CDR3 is TGTGCCAGCAGCGTATCCGTGACAACGGACAACGAGCAGTACTTC. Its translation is CASSVSVTTDNEQYF. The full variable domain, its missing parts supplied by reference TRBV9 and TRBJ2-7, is DSGVTQTPKHLITATGQRVTLRCSPRSGDLSVYWYQQSLDQGLQFLIQYYNGEERAKGNILERFSAQQFPDLHSELNLSSLELGDSALYFCASSVSVTTDNEQYFGPGTRLTVT.

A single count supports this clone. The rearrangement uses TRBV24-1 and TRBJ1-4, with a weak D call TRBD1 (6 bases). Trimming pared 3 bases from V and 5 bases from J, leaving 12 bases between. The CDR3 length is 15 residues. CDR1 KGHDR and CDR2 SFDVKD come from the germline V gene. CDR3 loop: CATSDPTGSNEKLFF. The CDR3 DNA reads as TGTGCCACCAGTGATCCCACAGGGTCCAATGAAAAACTGTTTTTT.

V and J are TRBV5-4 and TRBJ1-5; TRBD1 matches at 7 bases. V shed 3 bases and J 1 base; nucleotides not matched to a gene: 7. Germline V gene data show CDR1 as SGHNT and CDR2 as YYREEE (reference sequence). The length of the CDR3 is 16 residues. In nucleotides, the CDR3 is TGTGCCAGCAGCTCCGGGGGCAGGGGGAGCAATCAGCCCCAGCATTTT. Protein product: CASSSGGRGSNQPQHF.

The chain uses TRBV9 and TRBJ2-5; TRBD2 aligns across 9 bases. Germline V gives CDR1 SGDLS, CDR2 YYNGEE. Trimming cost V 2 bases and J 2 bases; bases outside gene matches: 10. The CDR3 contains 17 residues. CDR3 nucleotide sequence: TGTGCCAGCAGCGTGGGGAGTAGCGGGGGTTTACAAGAGACCCAGTACTTC. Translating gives CASSVGSSGGLQETQYF.

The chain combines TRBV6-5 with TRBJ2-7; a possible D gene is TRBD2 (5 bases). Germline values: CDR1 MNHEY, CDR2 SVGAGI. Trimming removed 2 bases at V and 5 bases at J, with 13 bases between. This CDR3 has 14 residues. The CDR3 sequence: CASSYLGLADEQYF. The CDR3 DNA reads TGTGCCAGCAGTTACCTCGGACTCGCTGACGAGCAGTACTTC.